This T cell receptor beta chain was captured by sequencing in a study of shared T cell receptors in the human thymus. Generated by immunoSEQ multiplex PCR, the TCRdb table keeps only in-frame clones and is missing some. Here the sample spans hundreds of thousands of clones, over 75% being singletons. CDR1 and CDR2 (germline): SGHAT, FQNNGV. With 0 bases clipped from V and 8 bases from J, the junction kept 10 bases outside the gene matches. CDR3 length equals 16 residues. The sample was also reused in another study, on human thymus T cells. As that report states: Resections from corrective heart surgery supplied the thymus tissue.

This sequence joins TRBV11-2 and TRBJ1-2; 9 bases are shared with TRBD1. The sequenced sample consisted of thymocytes. The source is a girl under three years old with a congenital heart defect. CDR3 amino acids: CASSLDKQGAHRGYTF. CDR3 DNA sequence: TGTGCCAGCAGCTTAGATAAACAGGGGGCGCACCGCGGCTACACCTTC.